What follows are 8 T cell receptor beta chains derived from one specimen sequenced in a study of blood T cells in healthy people across ages. A second PCR, run for about 7 to 11 cycles, used a sample-barcoded 5' primer plus a J-beta primer mix. TCRdb recomputed calls from the 5' RACE reads with MiXCR, one row per CDR3 protein. The sample holds roughly 680,000 distinct CDR3 sequences, around 48% seen once. The sequenced sample was blood. These receptors came from a woman in her fifties or sixties in good health.

This clonotype was seen a handful of times. The chain recombines TRBV27 with TRBJ2-1; D is undetermined. V shed 0 bases and J shed 11 bases, with 14 bases lying between them. In germline, CDR1 is MNHEY, CDR2 SMNVEV (reference sequence). The CDR3 consists of 14 residues. The CDR3 DNA sequence: TGTGCCAGCAGTTTATCGTCGACTGGAGACAAGCAGTTCTTC. Translated: CASSLSSTGDKQFF.

The V call is TRBV20-1, the J call TRBJ2-7; D unclear. Trimming left V 3 bases short and J 10 bases short, with 16 bases between. Germline CDR1 DFQATT, CDR2 SNEGSKA (reference sequence). The CDR3 is made up of 12 amino acids. CDR3 protein: CSASAPQGPQYF. CDR3 in DNA: TGCAGTGCTAGTGCACCCCAAGGCCCCCAGTACTTC.

J is TRBJ2-5 and V is TRBV3-1, with D possibly TRBD2 on 6 matching bases. TRBJ2-7 explains the end of the DNA better; the J call may be wrong. The CDR3 consists of 13 residues. Germline lookup yields CDR1 LGHDT and CDR2 YNNKEL (reference sequence). For the CDR3, the DNA is TGTGCCAGCAGCCAAGGTTTGGGAGGCGAGCAGTACTTC. Translating gives CASSQGLGGEQYF.

This clonotype came up a few times. This chain uses TRBV20-1 with TRBJ2-7; 9 nucleotides match TRBD2. Germline CDR1 is DFQATT and CDR2 is SNEGSKA (reference sequence). The V gene end was trimmed by 2 bases and the J gene end by 6 bases; junction bases not matched to a gene: 8. The CDR3 runs 14 residues. Here the CDR3 reads CSARLGGRAREQYF. CDR3 nucleotides: TGCAGTGCTAGACTTGGCGGGAGGGCCCGCGAGCAGTACTTC.

J is TRBJ2-4 and V is TRBV2, with 7 bases aligning to TRBD1. Trimming took 6 bases from V and 1 from J; bases not matched to a gene: 6. The length of the CDR3 is 15 residues. Germline V gives CDR1 SNHLY, CDR2 FYNNEI. CDR3 sequence (DNA): TGTGCCAGCAGCCCGGGACAGACGGCCAAAAACATTCAGTACTTC. Its protein is CASSPGQTAKNIQYF. The whole variable domain, remainder taken from reference TRBV2 and TRBJ2-4, is EPEVTQTPSHQVTQMGQEVILRCVPISNHLYFYWYRQILGQKVEFLVSFYNNEISEKSEIFDDQFSVERPDGSNFTLKIRSTKLEDSAMYFCASSPGQTAKNIQYFGAGTRLSVL.

The CDR3 is CASSPKTGASTEAFF. The DNA for the CDR3 is TGTGCCAGCAGCCCCAAAACAGGGGCGAGCACTGAAGCTTTCTTT. The chain joins TRBV7-3 to TRBJ1-1; 7 bases align to TRBD1. J lost 4 bases, V lost 5 bases, and 10 bases had no gene match. The CDR3 spans 15 residues. CDR1 and CDR2 (germline): SGHTA, FQGTGA. Complete variable domain (other parts from reference TRBV7-3 and TRBJ1-1): GAGVSQTPSNKVTEKGKYVELRCDPISGHTALYWYRQSLGQGPEFLIYFQGTGAADDSGLPNDRFFAVRPEGSVSTLKIQRTERGDSAVYLCASSPKTGASTEAFFGQGTRLTVV.

The chain joins TRBV20-1 to TRBJ2-1; the match to TRBD2 covers 12 bases. This CDR3 region has 12 residues. Germline V gene data show CDR1 as DFQATT and CDR2 as SNEGSKA (reference sequence). V lost 4 bases to trimming and J lost 15 bases; unmatched junction nucleotides: 7. This chain's CDR3 is CSAKTSGSGPFF. The CDR3 DNA follows: TGCAGTGCTAAGACTAGCGGGAGTGGTCCGTTCTTC.

The gene calls are TRBV29-1 and TRBJ2-1; a possible D gene is TRBD2 (6 bases). CDR3 length: 16 residues. With 5 bases removed from V and 5 bases from J, the gap between germline ends came to 22 bases. Germline V CDR1 and CDR2: SQVTM, ANQGSEA. CDR3 region: CSVTGVAGLRNNEQFF. CDR3 bases: TGCAGCGTTACTGGGGTGGCCGGACTAAGAAACAATGAGCAGTTCTTC.